A selection of T cell receptor beta chains follows, all from one sample in a study of T cell responses to AZD1222 COVID-19 vaccine. Libraries were prepared by immunoSEQ multiplex PCR; TCRdb keeps only in-frame clonotypes and omits some of them. The sample lists roughly 100,000 clones, 70% to 90% occurring once. The source was peripheral blood, collected 28 days after the second AZD1222 dose. All receptors come from an adult who received the AZD1222 COVID-19 vaccine. Each CDR3 is given with its conserved first and last residue.

J,V,CDR3
TRBJ2-3,TRBV3-1/TRBV3-2,CASSPYTGGTRDTQYF
TRBJ1-4,TRBV28,CASSLIFIPRGATNEKLFF
TRBJ2-1,TRBV2,CASPLRREREVRDEQFF
TRBJ2-1,TRBV2,CATQTTSYNEQFF
TRBJ2-1,TRBV25-1,CASSSARGRHEGNEQFF
TRBJ1-1,TRBV3-1/TRBV3-2,CASSPPGGWNTEAFF
TRBJ1-3,TRBV30,CAWIYQEGAKDLHSGNTIYF
TRBJ2-1,TRBV9,CASSVRAPPPYNEQFF
TRBJ1-1,TRBV30,CAQHPQGRETEAFF
TRBJ2-1,TRBV19,CASSMFKREGREQFF
TRBJ2-5,TRBV4-3,CASSQVAGGAETQYF
TRBJ1-1,TRBV19,CASRREGHTEAFF
TRBJ1-1,TRBV2,CASSRTGGNVANTEAFF
TRBJ1-3,TRBV30,CAWPPDGSTTIYF
TRBJ1-5,TRBV28,CASSFLIRPDQPQHF
TRBJ1-6,TRBV27,CASRGQGSSPLHF
TRBJ1-4,TRBV11-3,CASSLPGRDRVGEKLFF
TRBJ1-6,TRBV7-9,CASSSGQWNSPLHF
TRBJ1-1,TRBV6-5,CASTRTGGTEAFF
TRBJ2-2,TRBV2,CASSDARQDTSTGELFF
TRBJ2-7,TRBV9,CASSPGQGAYEQYF
TRBJ1-1,TRBV10-3,CASQGQGMNTEAFF
TRBJ1-4,TRBV18,CASSPGSTNEKLFF
TRBJ1-5,TRBV2,CASRGLGNQPQHF
TRBJ2-1,TRBV7-2,CAFGTGRLGNEQFF
TRBJ1-1,TRBV7-9,CAISWGNTEAFF
TRBJ1-1,TRBV10-1,CASSETSNTEAFF
TRBJ2-6,TRBV5-1,CASSSGSSGANVLTF
TRBJ2-5,TRBV7-9,CASSLVAETQYF
TRBJ2-7,TRBV6-2/TRBV6-3,CASSYSSGLASVGDYEQYF
TRBJ2-7,TRBV5-1,CASTGTSASYEQYF
TRBJ1-1,TRBV2,CASSGPGHWNTEAFF
TRBJ1-1,TRBV5-5,CASSPREGAGNTEAFF
TRBJ1-2,TRBV27,CASSLSSQSWYGYTF
TRBJ1-3,TRBV19,CASSTRTFSGNTIYF
TRBJ2-7,TRBV9,CASSVGLFMEQYF
TRBJ1-5,TRBV24-1,CATSESTGGLSNQPQHF
TRBJ2-2,TRBV7-8,CASRETGGPTGELFF
TRBJ1-1,TRBV14,CASSPDTEAFF
TRBJ1-2,TRBV7-2,CASSSRTGSYGYTF
TRBJ2-3,TRBV10-3,CAISEPPGGRIADTQYF
TRBJ2-7,TRBV2,CASSADREHEQYF
TRBJ1-1,TRBV9,CASSVALSTEAFF
TRBJ2-7,TRBV5-1,CASSLERPDDEQYF
TRBJ1-5,TRBV6-1,CASSERGSGLQPQHF
TRBJ1-5,TRBV28,CASSDGNQPQHF
TRBJ2-7,TRBV6-6,CATHAGGDYEQYF